The 25 T cell receptor beta chains in this list originate from one sample, sequenced in a study of blood T cell repertoires in COVID-19. Profiling relied on immunoSEQ multiplex PCR, and the TCRdb table lists in-frame clones only, not all of them. The sample includes approximately 290,000 clones, roughly 90% seen only once; the top ten take about 0.8%. Sample: peripheral blood. The receptor source for this set is a man younger than 40 with acute or convalescent COVID-19.

The V gene is TRBV6-1, the J gene TRBJ2-2, with 12 bases that match TRBD2. The ends lost 3 bases at V and 0 bases at J; junction bases unmatched: 8. The CDR3 extends over 19 amino acids. The germline gives CDR1 MNHNS, CDR2 SASEGT. CDR3 region: CASSDLGLAGYANTGELFF. The CDR3 DNA follows: TGTGCCAGCAGTGATCTCGGACTAGCGGGATACGCGAACACCGGGGAGCTGTTTTTT.

This chain uses TRBV18 with TRBJ2-2; TRBD2 is a possible D gene (6 bases). CDR1 and CDR2 from the germline V gene are KGHSH and LQKENI. Trimming cost V 4 bases and J 1 base, with 22 bases left between them. The CDR3 covers 19 residues. This CDR3 reads CASSRPLGSGPWNTGELFF. CDR3 bases: TGTGCCAGCTCACGTCCTTTGGGGAGCGGGCCGTGGAACACCGGGGAGCTGTTTTTT.

This rearrangement joins TRBV24-1 to TRBJ1-1; D might be TRBD1 (6 bases). V was pared by 4 bases and J by 4 bases, with 12 bases between. Germline CDR1 and CDR2: KGHDR and SFDVKD. The CDR3 is made up of 14 amino acids. The CDR3 DNA reads TGTGCCACCAGTGACAGTCGGACAGTCACTGAAGCTTTCTTT. Translated: CATSDSRTVTEAFF.

V is TRBV7-9 and J is TRBJ2-1; TRBD2 agrees at 14 bases. CDR3 size: 19 residues. Germline V gene sequence: CDR1 SEHNR, CDR2 FQNEAQ (reference sequence). Trimming took 5 bases from V and 1 from J; bases not matched to a gene: 10. The CDR3, as DNA: TGTGCCAGCAGCCCGGGGACTAGCGGGAGCCTGGGGTCCTACAATGAGCAGTTCTTC. This translates into CASSPGTSGSLGSYNEQFF.

V is TRBV4-2 and J is TRBJ2-1; D is unclear. Per the germline V gene, CDR1 is LGHNA and CDR2 is YNFKEQ. V lost 0 bases and J 4 bases, leaving 10 bases between the germline ends. This CDR3 is built from 15 residues. The CDR3 spells CASSQDPRVYNEQFF. CDR3 in DNA: TGTGCCAGCAGCCAAGATCCGCGTGTTTACAATGAGCAGTTCTTC.

The chain has TRBV27 and TRBJ2-2, with 8 bases aligning to TRBD1. Unmatched junction bases numbered 9, after V lost 6 bases and J lost 6 bases. The CDR3 is made up of 15 amino acids. In germline, CDR1 is MNHEY, CDR2 SMNVEV (reference sequence). Written as DNA, the CDR3 is TGTGCCAGCAGCCTGGACAGGGACCGTCCCGGGGAGCTGTTTTTT. Translating it yields CASSLDRDRPGELFF.

This sequence joins TRBV4-1 and TRBJ1-1, with a tentative D call TRBD1 (5 bases). Per germline, CDR1 MGHRA and CDR2 YSYEKL. V lost 1 base to trimming and J lost 5 bases, with 23 bases between them. This CDR3 has 18 residues. This CDR3 is CASSQGAVVSGGSTEAFF. In DNA form, the CDR3 reads TGCGCCAGCAGCCAAGGGGCCGTTGTATCCGGGGGGAGTACTGAAGCTTTCTTT.

J is TRBJ2-6 and V is TRBV4-2, with 8 bases fitting TRBD1. The CDR3 covers 18 residues. Germline-derived CDR1 and CDR2 are LGHNA and YNFKEQ. V lost 4 bases and J lost 2; bases outside the gene matches: 10. The CDR3 reads CASSPPWTGRTGANVLTF. Here the CDR3 DNA reads TGTGCCAGCAGCCCGCCATGGACAGGGAGGACTGGGGCCAACGTCCTGACTTTC.

The rearrangement uses TRBV19 and TRBJ2-7, with 10 bases aligning to TRBD2. V lost 5 bases to trimming and J lost 3 bases; unmatched junction nucleotides: 7. This CDR3 region has 15 residues. Looked up from germline, CDR1 is LNHDA and CDR2 is SQIVND (reference sequence). The CDR3 region is CASSDPSGGRYEQYF. Written as DNA, the CDR3 is TGTGCCAGTAGTGACCCTAGCGGGGGCCGCTACGAGCAGTACTTC.

V gene TRBV4-1 combines with J gene TRBJ1-2; TRBD1 matches 9 bases. With V trimmed by 2 bases and J by 8 bases, 6 bases remained unmatched. Per the germline V gene, CDR1 is MGHRA and CDR2 is YSYEKL. There are 14 residues in the CDR3. CDR3 loop: CASSQPGQGMGYTF. DNA for the CDR3: TGCGCCAGCAGCCAACCGGGACAGGGTATGGGCTACACCTTC.

The CDR3 here is CASSLAGTSDEQFF. CDR3 sequence (DNA): TGCGCCAGCAGCTTGGCCGGGACTAGCGATGAGCAGTTCTTC. V gene TRBV5-1 combines with J gene TRBJ2-1; 10 positions agree with TRBD2. J lost 8 bases, V lost 0 bases, and 2 bases had no gene match. The germline gives CDR1 SGHRS, CDR2 YFSETQ. CDR3 length equals 14 residues.

The chain recombines TRBV3-1 (or the pseudogene TRBV3-2) with TRBJ2-2, with TRBD1 matching 11 bases. Germline V gene data show CDR1 as LGHDT and CDR2 as YNNKEL (reference sequence). The CDR3 extends over 18 amino acids. The V gene end was trimmed by 0 bases and the J gene end by 7 bases; junction bases not matched to a gene: 10. The CDR3 DNA follows: TGTGCCAGCAGCCAAGATCGAATTGGACAGGGGGCGAGCGGGGAGCTGTTTTTT. Translated: CASSQDRIGQGASGELFF.

This clone occurred a few times. The V and J genes are TRBV5-5 and TRBJ1-5; 8 positions agree with TRBD1. This CDR3 has 15 amino acids. V dropped 5 bases and J dropped 3; count of bases not matched to a gene: 7. Germline CDR1 and CDR2: SGHKS and YYEKEE (reference sequence). The CDR3 DNA sequence: TGTGCCAGCAGTCTACAGGGGGGCGACAATCAGCCCCAGCATTTT. Amino acids: CASSLQGGDNQPQHF.

The rearrangement joins TRBV29-1 to TRBJ1-1, with D maybe TRBD1 (6 bases). The V and J ends lost 4 bases and 0 bases respectively, with 12 bases between them. Germline CDR1 reads SQVTM; CDR2 reads ANQGSEA. This CDR3 has 14 residues. Here the CDR3 DNA reads TGCAGCGTTGTGGGGGCTGCGATGAACACTGAAGCTTTCTTT. Protein: CSVVGAAMNTEAFF. Full variable domain (remainder filled in from reference TRBV29-1 and TRBJ1-1): SAVISQKPSRDICQRGTSLTIQCQVDSQVTMMFWYRQQPGQSLTLIATANQGSEATYESGFVIDKFPISRPNLTFSTLTVSNMSPEDSSIYLCSVVGAAMNTEAFFGQGTRLTVV.

The chain has TRBV25-1 and TRBJ1-5; 7 bases line up with TRBD1. The CDR3 consists of 17 residues. V dropped 5 bases and J dropped 3; count of bases not matched to a gene: 13. From germline, CDR1 is MGHDK and CDR2 SYGVNS. The DNA for the CDR3 is TGTGCCAGCAGTCGACCCCTCGGACAGGCCTTCAATCAGCCCCAGCATTTT. As protein: CASSRPLGQAFNQPQHF.

The rearrangement joins TRBV30 to TRBJ1-1, with a tentative D call TRBD1 (5 bases). Trimming cost V 4 bases and J 0 bases, with 9 bases left between them. CDR3 length: 13 residues. The germline V gene encodes CDR1 GTSNPN and CDR2 SVGIG (reference sequence). The CDR3 spells CAWNRILNTEAFF. The CDR3 nucleotides are TGTGCCTGGAACAGGATACTGAACACTGAAGCTTTCTTT.

The chain carries TRBV28 and TRBJ1-6; 10 nucleotides match TRBD1. The CDR3 is made up of 17 amino acids. The germline CDR1 and CDR2 sequences are MDHEN and SYDVKM. V dropped 6 bases and J dropped 6; count of bases not matched to a gene: 11. This CDR3 reads CASSVTGGKRGNSPLHF. The CDR3 coding sequence is TGTGCCAGCAGCGTGACAGGGGGCAAAAGGGGTAATTCACCCCTCCACTTT.

This clone has only a few counts. This chain connects TRBV24-1 to TRBJ2-1; D unresolved. The CDR3 spans 14 residues. Trimming removed 1 base from V and 7 bases from J, with 10 bases in between. The germline V gene encodes CDR1 KGHDR and CDR2 SFDVKD. The CDR3 reads CATSDFSPGNEQFF. DNA for the CDR3: TGTGCCACCAGTGATTTCAGCCCCGGGAATGAGCAGTTCTTC.

J is TRBJ1-5 and V is TRBV5-5; unclear D gene. Germline lookup yields CDR1 SGHKS and CDR2 YYEKEE (reference sequence). Deletions cut 2 bases from V and 4 bases from J, with 4 bases between. The CDR3 has 12 amino acids. This CDR3 reads CASSFPNQPQHF. The CDR3, as DNA: TGTGCCAGCAGCTTCCCTAATCAGCCCCAGCATTTT.

This CDR3 is CASRRPGLAGGQNEQYF. CDR3 bases: TGTGCCAGCAGACGCCCGGGACTAGCGGGAGGGCAAAACGAGCAGTACTTC. This chain links TRBV2 with TRBJ2-7, with 16 bases identical to TRBD2. Germline V CDR1 and CDR2: SNHLY, FYNNEI. This CDR3 spans 17 amino acids. The V gene end was trimmed by 6 bases and the J gene end by 5 bases; junction bases not matched to a gene: 10. Using reference TRBV2 and TRBJ2-7 for the parts outside the CDR3, the full variable domain is EPEVTQTPSHQVTQMGQEVILRCVPISNHLYFYWYRQILGQKVEFLVSFYNNEISEKSEIFDDQFSVERPDGSNFTLKIRSTKLEDSAMYFCASRRPGLAGGQNEQYFGPGTRLTVT.

J is TRBJ2-4 and V is TRBV6-6, with 8 bases aligning to TRBD1. This CDR3 has 15 residues. CDR1 MNHNY and CDR2 SVGAGI come from the germline V gene (reference sequence). V trimming: 6 bases; J trimming: 4 bases; junction bases outside the gene matches: 8. CDR3 sequence: CASSYGQGVKNIQYF. For the CDR3, the DNA is TGTGCCAGCAGCTACGGACAGGGTGTAAAAAACATTCAGTACTTC.

The chain is built from TRBV28 and TRBJ1-2; the D gene is possibly TRBD1 (5 bases). The CDR3 totals 14 residues. V lost 2 bases and J 8 bases, leaving 15 bases between the germline ends. CDR1 and CDR2 (germline): MDHEN, SYDVKM. The CDR3: CASSLRTPMEGYTF. The DNA of the CDR3 is TGTGCCAGCAGTTTACGGACACCAATGGAAGGCTACACCTTC.

V usage is TRBV28 and J usage is TRBJ1-3, with TRBD1 matching over 10 bases. Germline V gene lookup returns CDR1 MDHEN and CDR2 SYDVKM. The junction had 5 bases not matched to a gene; V was cut back by 2 bases and J by 7 bases. This CDR3 is 15 amino acids long. CDR3 in DNA: TGTGCCAGCAGTTTAACGGGACAGGGGTCGAACACCATATATTTT. Amino acids: CASSLTGQGSNTIYF.

CDR3 sequence reads: CASSLGLRKGSYNEQFF. CDR3 bases: TGTGCCAGCAGTTTAGGTCTACGGAAGGGGTCCTACAATGAGCAGTTCTTC. The chain carries TRBV27 and TRBJ2-1; tentatively, D is TRBD1 (5 bases). V was shortened by 2 bases and J by 1 base, with 15 bases between the two germline ends. From germline, CDR1 is MNHEY and CDR2 SMNVEV (reference sequence). This CDR3 comprises 17 residues.

The chain carries TRBV27 and TRBJ2-1, with 10 bases aligning to TRBD2. V lost 7 bases to trimming and J lost 11 bases; unmatched junction nucleotides: 17. Germline V gene sequence: CDR1 MNHEY, CDR2 SMNVEV (reference sequence). This CDR3 is built from 16 residues. The CDR3 bases are TGTGCCAGCAACCGACCTTTAGCGGGAGGCACCTTGCAGCAGTTCTTC. Its translation is CASNRPLAGGTLQQFF.